Listed here are 4 T cell receptor beta chains from one sample, sequenced in a study of T and B cells in COVID-19 patients. Blood genomic DNA input for TRB amplification was roughly 250-500 ng. Multiplex PCR with BIOMED2 TRB-A/B primer pools amplified TRB rearrangements. TCRdb ran MiXCR on the multiplex PCR reads and lists one entry per CDR3 protein. The sample yields about 9,300 distinct CDR3 sequences, about two fifths seen once. The sequencing sample was made of blood. These receptors all come from a human donor with active COVID-19.

This clonotype was counted a few times. The V call is TRBV6-6, the J call TRBJ2-1, with 7 bases identical to TRBD1. V lost 7 bases and J lost 8; bases outside the gene matches: 17. The CDR3 contains 16 residues. Per germline, CDR1 MNHNY and CDR2 SVGAGI (reference sequence). CDR3 loop: CASTTRPGTVGHEQFF. The CDR3 coding sequence is TGTGCCAGCACCACTCGCCCCGGGACAGTTGGCCATGAGCAGTTCTTC.

In its sample, this clonotype was seen many times. The rearrangement joins TRBV19 to TRBJ2-3, with D possibly being TRBD2 (6 bases). The CDR3 has 15 amino acids. V lost 5 bases, J lost 4 bases, and 16 bases lay in between. Germline values: CDR1 LNHDA, CDR2 SQIVND (reference sequence). CDR3 bases: TGTGCCAGTAGTCGGCGGGGTGGCGGCGCAGATACGCAGTATTTT. As protein: CASSRRGGGADTQYF.

The V gene is TRBV6-6, the J gene TRBJ2-1; D uncertain. The CDR3 extends over 19 amino acids. Trimming took off 5 bases at V and 6 bases at J, with 29 bases between the two ends. The V gene's germline CDR1 is MNHNY and CDR2 SVGAGI (reference sequence). The CDR3, as DNA: TGTGCCAGCAGTCGGCAATTGCTAACGAATATTCGTGGTACCAATGAGCAGTTCTTC. Its translation is CASSRQLLTNIRGTNEQFF.

Within the sample, this clonotype is medium-sized. This chain links TRBV19 with TRBJ2-2, with 10 bases matching TRBD1. The ends lost 8 bases at V and 7 bases at J; junction bases unmatched: 13. CDR1 is LNHDA, CDR2 SQIVND, per germline (reference sequence). This CDR3 is built from 16 residues. The CDR3 loop reads CASRRAGTGASGELFF. The CDR3 coding sequence is TGTGCCAGTCGGCGGGCCGGGACAGGGGCAAGCGGGGAGCTGTTTTTT.